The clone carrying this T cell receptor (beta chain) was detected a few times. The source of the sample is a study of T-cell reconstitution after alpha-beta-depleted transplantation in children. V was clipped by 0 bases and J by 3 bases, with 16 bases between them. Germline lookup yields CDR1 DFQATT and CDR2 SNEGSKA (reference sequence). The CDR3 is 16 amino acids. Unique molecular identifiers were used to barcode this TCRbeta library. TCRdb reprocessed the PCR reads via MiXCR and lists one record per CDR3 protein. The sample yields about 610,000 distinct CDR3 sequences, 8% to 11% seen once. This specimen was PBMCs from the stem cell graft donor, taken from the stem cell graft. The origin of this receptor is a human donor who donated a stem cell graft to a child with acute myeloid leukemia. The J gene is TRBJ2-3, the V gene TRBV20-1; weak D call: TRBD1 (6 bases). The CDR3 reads CSARDDTGTWTDTQYF. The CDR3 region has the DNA TGCAGTGCTAGAGATGACACCGGGACATGGACAGATACGCAGTATTTT.